This is a list of T cell receptor beta chains from one sample in a study of cytomegalovirus exposure and HLA in healthy donors. The assay was immunoSEQ multiplex PCR, and TCRdb's table has in-frame clones only and misses some. The data contain 150,000 to 200,000 clones, approximately 86% of them seen just once; the ten biggest clones take up approximately 1.5%. The sample consisted of PBMCs. These receptors came from a woman aged 18-29 years in good health and CMV-seronegative. The CDR3 runs from the conserved cysteine through the conserved F or W. The order of the fields is J gene, clone size, D gene, V gene, CDR3 DNA, CDR3 protein. D genes are given only for firm matches. Clone size, where shown, is once, few, many, or a class for clones that have expanded.

TRBJ1-4,-,-,TRBV9,TGTGCCAGCAGCGTAGAAGGGGGTGGTGAAAAACTGTTTTTT,CASSVEGGGEKLFF
TRBJ1-2,-,TRBD1,TRBV25-1,TGTGCCAGCAGTGGACAGGGGGGCTATGGCTACACCTTC,CASSGQGGYGYTF
TRBJ1-5,-,-,TRBV29-1,TGCAGCGTTGAAAGAGGGATGGGTCAGCCCCAGCATTTT,CSVERGMGQPQHF
TRBJ2-7,-,TRBD2,TRBV28,TGTGCCAGCAGTTCGCCCAACTCGGGACTAGCCTACGAGCAGTACTTC,CASSSPNSGLAYEQYF
TRBJ2-3,-,TRBD2,TRBV11-3,TGTGCCAGCAGCTTAGAGGCTAGCGGGAGACCAACAGATACGCAGTATTTT,CASSLEASGRPTDTQYF
TRBJ2-7,-,TRBD2,TRBV29-1,TGCAGCGTTGTTCTAGCGGGCGAGGTCTCCTACGAGCAGTACTTC,CSVVLAGEVSYEQYF
TRBJ2-7,-,-,TRBV7-2,TGTGCCAGCAGCTTAGCGCGGGACCCAAAGAGGTACTTC,CASSLARDPKRYF
TRBJ2-7,once,TRBD2,TRBV6-1,TGTGCCAGCACCGAAGGACTAGCGGGTACCTACGAGCAGTACTTC,CASTEGLAGTYEQYF
TRBJ2-7,-,-,TRBV7-2,TGTGCCAGCAGCTTATTCCCAGGGGAATACGAGCAGTACTTC,CASSLFPGEYEQYF
TRBJ2-2,-,TRBD2,TRBV7-6,TGTGCCAGCAGCTTAGCTTCCCTAGCGGGAGGAACGAACACCGGGGAGCTGTTTTTT,CASSLASLAGGTNTGELFF
TRBJ1-5,once,TRBD1,TRBV28,TGTGCCAGCAGTTCTCGACAGGGAGGTCAGCCCCAGCATTTT,CASSSRQGGQPQHF
TRBJ1-1,-,-,TRBV7-9,TGTGCCAGCAGCTTAGGGACTGTGAACACTGAAGCTTTCTTT,CASSLGTVNTEAFF
TRBJ1-2,few,-,TRBV4-1,TGCGCCAGCAGCCAAGACAGAAGAAACTATGGCTACACCTTC,CASSQDRRNYGYTF
TRBJ1-2,-,TRBD1,TRBV27,TGTGCCAGCAGTTTAATGTGGGACAGGGAAGACTATGGCTACACCTTC,CASSLMWDREDYGYTF
TRBJ2-1,once,-,TRBV10-3,TGTGCCATCAGTTCCGGACAGTACAATGAGCAGTTCTTC,CAISSGQYNEQFF
TRBJ2-3,-,TRBD2,TRBV9,TGTGCCAGCAGCCCTTTAGCGGGAGGGGGGACAGATACGCAGTATTTT,CASSPLAGGGTDTQYF
TRBJ1-5,once,-,TRBV5-8,TGTGCCAGCAGCTTTCTCGATCAGCCCCAGCATTTT,CASSFLDQPQHF
TRBJ2-1,-,-,TRBV15,TGTGCCACCAGCTGGCGGGTTGTGTACAATGAGCAGTTCTTC,CATSWRVVYNEQFF
TRBJ1-3,-,TRBD1,TRBV10-3,TGTGCCATCAGTGGCCGGACAGGGGATACTGGAAACACCATATATTTT,CAISGRTGDTGNTIYF
TRBJ1-3,-,-,TRBV6-6,TGTGCCACCGCCTGGGAGGGGAACTCTGGAAACACCATATATTTT,CATAWEGNSGNTIYF
TRBJ1-5,once,-,TRBV28,TGTGCCAGCAGTTTATTTCAGGGGAAAAGCAATCAGCCCCAGCATTTT,CASSLFQGKSNQPQHF
TRBJ2-1,-,TRBD2,TRBV5-1,TGCGCCAGCAGCTTGGCCGGCGGGAGAGGGGACAATGAGCAGTTCTTC,CASSLAGGRGDNEQFF
TRBJ2-7,-,-,TRBV19,TGTGCCAGTAGTAAGGACAGTTACGAGCAGTACTTC,CASSKDSYEQYF
TRBJ2-2,-,-,TRBV29-1,TGCAGCGTTGAACCGGCGGGGCGTCATACCGGGGAGCTGTTTTTT,CSVEPAGRHTGELFF
TRBJ2-1,-,-,TRBV11-2,TGTGCCAGCTTAGGGACAATTCCCTACAATGAGCAGTTCTTC,CASLGTIPYNEQFF
TRBJ2-1,-,TRBD2,TRBV11-2,TGTGCCAGCAGTTCTAGGACTAGCGGTTACAATGAGCAGTTCTTC,CASSSRTSGYNEQFF
TRBJ2-4,-,TRBD1,TRBV2,TGTGCCAGCAGCGGGACAGGGGCCCTAAACATTCAGTACTTC,CASSGTGALNIQYF
TRBJ1-4,-,-,TRBV15,TGTGCCACCAGCAGCATGCAGGCAACTAATGAAAAACTGTTTTTT,CATSSMQATNEKLFF
TRBJ2-7,-,TRBD2,TRBV5-4,TGTGCCAGCAGCTTTAGCGGGGTCCACGAGCAGTACTTC,CASSFSGVHEQYF
TRBJ1-2,-,-,TRBV27,TGTGCCAGCGCTCAATGGGGTGTCGGGGGGGGAAGTGGCTACACCTTC,CASAQWGVGGGSGYTF
TRBJ1-2,-,-,TRBV28,TGTGCCAGCAGTTCCCCCCCAGGGAACTATGGCTACACCTTC,CASSSPPGNYGYTF
TRBJ1-5,-,-,TRBV6-1,TGTGCCACCTCCGACAGGCATAGCAATCAGCCCCAGCATTTT,CATSDRHSNQPQHF
TRBJ2-7,-,TRBD2,TRBV4-3,TGCGCCAGCAGCCCAAGTAGCGGGGGGTCCTACGAGCAGTACTTC,CASSPSSGGSYEQYF
TRBJ1-2,-,-,TRBV9,TGTGCCAGCAACAGGGACGGGAACTATGGCTACACCTTC,CASNRDGNYGYTF
TRBJ2-7,-,-,TRBV27,TGTGCCAGCACCCACGGCCCAGGGGCGGGCGAGCAGTACTTC,CASTHGPGAGEQYF
TRBJ2-7,once,TRBD2,TRBV4-1,TGCGCCAGCAGCCAAGAGTTAGGACTAGCGGCCTACGAGCAGTACTTC,CASSQELGLAAYEQYF
TRBJ2-4,-,TRBD2,TRBV19,TGTGCCAGTAGTATTGTCGGGACTAGTAACATTCAGTACTTC,CASSIVGTSNIQYF
TRBJ2-3,-,TRBD2,TRBV14,TGTGCCAGCAGCCAACTGAATAGCGGGAGAACAGATACGCAGTATTTT,CASSQLNSGRTDTQYF
TRBJ2-5,-,TRBD1,TRBV27,TGTGCCTCCGGCTTGGCAGGGGGCTTGGGAGAGACCCAGTACTTC,CASGLAGGLGETQYF
TRBJ1-1,-,TRBD1,TRBV5-1,TGCGCCAGCAGCGCCGGACAGGGGCGTACTGAAGCTTTCTTT,CASSAGQGRTEAFF
TRBJ1-5,few,TRBD1,TRBV5-6,TGTGCCAGCAGCTTCTACAGGGGCCTCGGATCTCAGCCCCAGCATTTT,CASSFYRGLGSQPQHF
TRBJ2-7,few,TRBD1,TRBV29-1,TGCAGCGTGGAACGACAGGGGTCCTACGAGCAGTACTTC,CSVERQGSYEQYF
TRBJ1-1,-,-,TRBV7-7,TGTGCTAGCAACTTAGGTCCCCAGGGATCGAACACTGAAGCTTTCTTT,CASNLGPQGSNTEAFF
TRBJ2-3,-,-,TRBV7-2,TGTGCCAGCAGCTTAGCCCTACCAGATACGCAGTATTTT,CASSLALPDTQYF
TRBJ2-7,-,TRBD1,TRBV5-6,TGTGCCAGCAGCTTGGTAGCAGGGGGACGCGAGCAGTACTTC,CASSLVAGGREQYF
TRBJ2-1,few,TRBD2,TRBV19,TGTGCCAGTAGTACTCAGGGACTACCTGGGTTCAATGAGCAGTTCTTC,CASSTQGLPGFNEQFF
TRBJ1-1,once,TRBD1,TRBV4-1,TGCGCCAGCAGCCCGGACAGGGCCAACACTGAAGCTTTCTTT,CASSPDRANTEAFF
TRBJ2-2,-,TRBD1,TRBV5-1,TGCGCCAGCAGCTTGGACCGGACAGGGCGAACCCGGGAGCTGTTTTTT,CASSLDRTGRTRELFF
TRBJ2-2,-,TRBD2,TRBV11-2,TGTGCCAGCAGCTTAGATAAAAGCGGGATACGTGCCGGGGAGCTGTTTTTT,CASSLDKSGIRAGELFF
TRBJ2-7,-,-,TRBV15,TGTGCCACCAGCGCTGTGACGAGGCCTTCCTACGAGCAGTACTTC,CATSAVTRPSYEQYF
TRBJ1-2,-,TRBD1,TRBV13,TGTGCCAGCAGCGCCTGGGACAGGGCCTATGGCTACACCTTC,CASSAWDRAYGYTF
TRBJ1-3,-,-,TRBV6-5,TGTGCCAGCAGTTACTCGATCTCGGGGGGAGGAAACACCATATATTTT,CASSYSISGGGNTIYF
TRBJ1-5,-,TRBD1,TRBV6-1,TGTGCCAGCAGACAGGGGCCTAATCAGCCCCAGCATTTT,CASRQGPNQPQHF